The TCR beta chain described here comes from a study of Graves' ophthalmopathy and Graves' hyperthyroidism. On the study more broadly: The collection of peripheral blood took place at initial diagnosis, before any treatment.

TCR beta CDR3 regions were amplified from RNA transcripts. A first-round RT-PCR used HTBI primers, followed by a second-round multiplex PCR. TCRdb independently ran MiXCR on the multiplex PCR reads; one entry per CDR3 protein. The sample holds 680,000 or so distinct CDR3 sequences, 20% to 25% seen once. This clonotype was seen repeatedly, ten times or more. Its target is unknown. V gave up 3 bases and J gave up 3 bases; unmatched junction bases: 5. CDR3 size: 14 residues. Isolation of PBMCs was performed using 9.5 to 10 ml of fresh peripheral blood. Study-level findings and limits: Most expanded clonotypes from thyroid (those above 0.001 frequency) were also found in blood.

This TCR derives from a woman under 30 with stable Graves' hyperthyroidism. Some clones in this sample may be carry-over from other donors' samples. The source material was peripheral blood. This sequence joins TRBV12-3 or TRBV12-4 and TRBJ2-7; 7 nucleotides align to TRBD1. The CDR3 here is CASSLGQPSYEQYF. The CDR3 nucleotides read TGTGCCAGCAGTTTGGGACAGCCGAGCTACGAGCAGTACTTC.